This T cell receptor (beta chain) appears in the sequencing data of a study of cytomegalovirus exposure and HLA in healthy donors. General study findings and limits: The listing of about 150 TCR beta chains classed them as cytomegalovirus-associated.

V was trimmed by 6 bases and J by 12 bases, leaving 11 bases between them. Germline V gene sequence: CDR1 MNHNY, CDR2 SVGAGI (reference sequence). The CDR3 has 11 residues. Assay used: immunoSEQ multiplex PCR; TCRdb lists only in-frame clones, some missing. Of some 120,000 clones listed, 85% were seen once; the top ten hold about 2.2%. About this clone: Its target is not known.

This clonotype was obtained from a woman in her twenties or thirties in good health and CMV-seronegative. The J gene is TRBJ1-4, the V gene TRBV6-6; D call uncertain. Input material: PBMCs. The CDR3 DNA follows: TGTGCCAGCAGCGAGTACTTGGAACTGTTTTTT. Protein: CASSEYLELFF.